This TCR beta chain was observed in a study of blood T cell repertoires in COVID-19. Background on the study: Researchers got acute and convalescent COVID-19 samples from the United States, Italy and Spain. Sample material is recorded as cDNA or gDNA derived from T cells, B-cell-depleted T cells, or PBMCs.

In the original analysis: Amplifying reference gene primers gave estimates of nucleated cell counts. Some clones are missing from TCRdb's copy, which holds only in-frame ones; the method was immunoSEQ multiplex PCR. V and J calls and clone size come straight from that table; D and trimming were deduced from the DNA. The table shows about 68,000 clones, with 87% occurring only once. Patients at the Seattle site were enrolled during active infection and followed longitudinally. The CDR3 has 14 amino acids. The V gene end was trimmed by 3 bases and the J gene end by 2 bases; junction bases not matched to a gene: 4. CDR1 is LNHDA and CDR2 is SQIVND in the germline V gene (reference sequence).

V usage is TRBV19 and J usage is TRBJ2-7, with 7 bases matching TRBD1. The TCR was taken from a woman aged 45-65 years with COVID-19, enrolled during active disease. The sequenced sample consisted of peripheral blood. The CDR3: CASSMGQRTYEQYF. CDR3 in DNA: TGTGCCAGTAGTATGGGACAGAGAACCTACGAGCAGTACTTC.